The clone carrying this T cell receptor beta chain was observed a handful of times. This entry is derived from a study of blood T cell repertoires in COVID-19. Overall study context: T cells, B-cell-depleted T cells, or PBMCs provided the cDNA or gDNA that served as material.

CDR1 and CDR2 (germline): KGHSH, LQKENI. The CDR3 sequence is 16 residues long. J was trimmed by 14 bases and V by 5 bases; bases with no gene match: 14. The data were produced by immunoSEQ multiplex PCR, yet TCRdb's version contains in-frame clones alone and is incomplete. Seen here are 200,000 to 250,000 clones, roughly four fifths observed once, and the top ten hold roughly 12%. The TCR sequence derives from a woman aged 40 to 50 with acute or convalescent COVID-19. This sequence joins TRBV18 and TRBJ1-6; 11 nucleotides align to TRBD1. The sequencing input was peripheral blood. CDR3 nucleotide sequence: TGTGCCAGCTCAGGACAGGGGGCCGGTTTTAATTCGGCCCTCCACTTT. Translated, it gives CASSGQGAGFNSALHF.